The rows below give T cell receptor beta chains drawn from one sample of a study of blood T cell repertoires in COVID-19. Produced via immunoSEQ multiplex PCR; TCRdb's table is partial and in-frame only. Of 250,000 to 350,000 clones listed, about 87% were seen once; the top ten hold 7.8%. Input material: peripheral blood. The receptors derive from a woman between 50 and 59 years old who had recovered from COVID-19. CDR3s include the opening cysteine and the closing phenylalanine or tryptophan. The D gene is left open where the match is weak. The size of a clone is reported for some rows only, either as once, few or many, or as a class for expanded clones.

d_call j_call v_call clone_size cdr3_aa cdr3_nt
TRBD1 TRBJ1-2 TRBV24-1 NA CATSEDRAYGYTF TGTGCCACCAGTGAGGACAGGGCGTATGGCTACACCTTC
TRBD1 TRBJ2-1 TRBV5-1 once CASSGTGNYNEQFF TGCGCCAGCAGCGGGACAGGGAACTACAATGAGCAGTTCTTC
NA TRBJ1-4 TRBV19 many CASSRARATNEKLFF TGTGCCAGTAGCCGCGCGAGGGCGACTAATGAAAAACTGTTTTTT
NA TRBJ1-1 TRBV18 NA CASSRDPSSTEAFF TGTGCCAGCTCGCGGGACCCCTCAAGCACTGAAGCTTTCTTT
TRBD2 TRBJ2-1 TRBV5-6 NA CASSLALAGVRNEQFF TGTGCCAGCAGCCTCGCTCTAGCGGGAGTTCGGAATGAGCAGTTCTTC
NA TRBJ2-6 TRBV2 NA CASIDPRTASSGANVLTF TGTGCCAGCATAGACCCACGGACAGCAAGTTCTGGGGCCAACGTCCTGACTTTC
NA TRBJ1-1 TRBV7-2 NA CASSSLRGTEAFF TGTGCCAGCAGCTCCCTGAGGGGGACTGAAGCTTTCTTT
NA TRBJ1-6 TRBV6-1 NA CASSDMGKGSPLHF TGTGCCAGCAGCGACATGGGTAAAGGATCACCCCTCCACTTT
TRBD2 TRBJ2-2 TRBV5-8 NA CASRRSGRADTGELFF TGTGCCAGCAGACGTAGCGGGAGGGCGGACACCGGGGAGCTGTTTTTT
TRBD2 TRBJ2-2 TRBV9 few CASSRTSGVRSGELFF TGTGCCAGCAGCCGCACTAGCGGGGTACGAAGCGGGGAGCTGTTTTTT
NA TRBJ2-2 TRBV6-5 NA CASSSPGSREVGELFF TGTGCCAGCAGTTCACCGGGTTCCCGCGAGGTTGGGGAGCTGTTTTTT
TRBD1 TRBJ2-7 TRBV9 NA CASRGGLGGQGWYEQYF TGTGCCAGCAGAGGCGGTTTGGGGGGACAGGGGTGGTACGAGCAGTACTTC
TRBD1 TRBJ1-1 TRBV10-1 NA CASSENRGWTEAFF TGCGCCAGCAGTGAAAACAGGGGGTGGACTGAAGCTTTCTTT
NA TRBJ1-5 TRBV7-2 NA CASSPTRNQPQHF TGTGCCAGCAGCCCCACCCGGAATCAGCCCCAGCATTTT
TRBD1 TRBJ1-2 TRBV11-2 once CASSFPTTGDYGYTF TGTGCCAGCAGCTTTCCTACGACAGGGGATTATGGCTACACCTTC
TRBD1 TRBJ1-1 TRBV6-5 NA CASSYSNRDSRSFF TGTGCCAGCAGTTACTCGAACCGGGACAGTAGATCTTTCTTT
TRBD1 TRBJ2-7 TRBV28 NA CASSFGTASYEQYF TGTGCCAGCAGTTTCGGGACAGCCTCCTACGAGCAGTACTTC
NA TRBJ2-7 TRBV5-6 NA CASSLPGVYEQYF TGTGCCAGCAGCTTACCGGGTGTTTACGAGCAGTACTTC
NA TRBJ2-7 TRBV10-3 NA CAIRGGVDEQYF TGTGCCATCAGGGGCGGGGTGGACGAGCAGTACTTC
TRBD1 TRBJ2-3 TRBV30 once CAWSEGQGDTDTQYF TGTGCCTGGAGTGAGGGACAGGGAGACACAGATACGCAGTATTTT
TRBD1 TRBJ2-1 TRBV18 NA CASSLPTGTQFF TGTGCCAGCTCACTCCCGACAGGGACGCAGTTCTTC
TRBD2 TRBJ2-1 TRBV4-3 once CASSQEGSGRSILFYEQFF TGCGCCAGCAGCCAAGAGGGTAGCGGGAGATCAATCCTCTTCTATGAGCAGTTCTTC
TRBD1 TRBJ2-7 TRBV10-3 once CAISEPGQGNEQYF TGTGCCATCAGTGAACCGGGACAGGGCAACGAGCAGTACTTC
NA TRBJ1-2 TRBV15 few CATSRDRGGQNYGYTF TGTGCCACCAGCAGAGATCGCGGGGGGCAGAACTATGGCTACACCTTC
NA TRBJ1-1 TRBV5-6 NA CASAQGWDTEAFF TGTGCCAGCGCACAGGGTTGGGACACTGAAGCTTTCTTT
NA TRBJ2-1 TRBV4-1 NA CASSQGPRGFGNEQFF TGCGCCAGCAGCCAAGGCCCCCGGGGATTCGGGAATGAGCAGTTCTTC